This T cell receptor beta chain was found in a study of shared clonotypes between healthy human individuals. Comments on this clone: Its antigen remains unidentified. The sample carries other DNA sequences with the same CDR3.

The study, taken as a whole, reports: Non-shared clonotypes were found to have lower generation probabilities than the clonotypes that were shared by all four of the sorted-subset donors.

Each sorted subset replicate got 200 ng genomic DNA, roughly 27,000 genomes. TCRdb keeps only in-frame clones here, not all; method: immunoSEQ multiplex PCR. The data show nearly 750,000 clones, roughly 72% seen once. The receptor was derived from a woman in her 30s in good health. Source material: memory CD4+ T cells sorted from blood. As to subset: CD45RA-negative fraction.

The CDR3 bases are TGCGCCAGCAGCTTGGAGGTGGATACGCAGTATTTT. Its translation is CASSLEVDTQYF. The V and J genes are TRBV5-1 and TRBJ2-3; no clear D gene. Trimming removed 0 bases at V and 6 bases at J, with 5 bases between. Germline lookup yields CDR1 SGHRS and CDR2 YFSETQ. This CDR3 contains 12 residues.